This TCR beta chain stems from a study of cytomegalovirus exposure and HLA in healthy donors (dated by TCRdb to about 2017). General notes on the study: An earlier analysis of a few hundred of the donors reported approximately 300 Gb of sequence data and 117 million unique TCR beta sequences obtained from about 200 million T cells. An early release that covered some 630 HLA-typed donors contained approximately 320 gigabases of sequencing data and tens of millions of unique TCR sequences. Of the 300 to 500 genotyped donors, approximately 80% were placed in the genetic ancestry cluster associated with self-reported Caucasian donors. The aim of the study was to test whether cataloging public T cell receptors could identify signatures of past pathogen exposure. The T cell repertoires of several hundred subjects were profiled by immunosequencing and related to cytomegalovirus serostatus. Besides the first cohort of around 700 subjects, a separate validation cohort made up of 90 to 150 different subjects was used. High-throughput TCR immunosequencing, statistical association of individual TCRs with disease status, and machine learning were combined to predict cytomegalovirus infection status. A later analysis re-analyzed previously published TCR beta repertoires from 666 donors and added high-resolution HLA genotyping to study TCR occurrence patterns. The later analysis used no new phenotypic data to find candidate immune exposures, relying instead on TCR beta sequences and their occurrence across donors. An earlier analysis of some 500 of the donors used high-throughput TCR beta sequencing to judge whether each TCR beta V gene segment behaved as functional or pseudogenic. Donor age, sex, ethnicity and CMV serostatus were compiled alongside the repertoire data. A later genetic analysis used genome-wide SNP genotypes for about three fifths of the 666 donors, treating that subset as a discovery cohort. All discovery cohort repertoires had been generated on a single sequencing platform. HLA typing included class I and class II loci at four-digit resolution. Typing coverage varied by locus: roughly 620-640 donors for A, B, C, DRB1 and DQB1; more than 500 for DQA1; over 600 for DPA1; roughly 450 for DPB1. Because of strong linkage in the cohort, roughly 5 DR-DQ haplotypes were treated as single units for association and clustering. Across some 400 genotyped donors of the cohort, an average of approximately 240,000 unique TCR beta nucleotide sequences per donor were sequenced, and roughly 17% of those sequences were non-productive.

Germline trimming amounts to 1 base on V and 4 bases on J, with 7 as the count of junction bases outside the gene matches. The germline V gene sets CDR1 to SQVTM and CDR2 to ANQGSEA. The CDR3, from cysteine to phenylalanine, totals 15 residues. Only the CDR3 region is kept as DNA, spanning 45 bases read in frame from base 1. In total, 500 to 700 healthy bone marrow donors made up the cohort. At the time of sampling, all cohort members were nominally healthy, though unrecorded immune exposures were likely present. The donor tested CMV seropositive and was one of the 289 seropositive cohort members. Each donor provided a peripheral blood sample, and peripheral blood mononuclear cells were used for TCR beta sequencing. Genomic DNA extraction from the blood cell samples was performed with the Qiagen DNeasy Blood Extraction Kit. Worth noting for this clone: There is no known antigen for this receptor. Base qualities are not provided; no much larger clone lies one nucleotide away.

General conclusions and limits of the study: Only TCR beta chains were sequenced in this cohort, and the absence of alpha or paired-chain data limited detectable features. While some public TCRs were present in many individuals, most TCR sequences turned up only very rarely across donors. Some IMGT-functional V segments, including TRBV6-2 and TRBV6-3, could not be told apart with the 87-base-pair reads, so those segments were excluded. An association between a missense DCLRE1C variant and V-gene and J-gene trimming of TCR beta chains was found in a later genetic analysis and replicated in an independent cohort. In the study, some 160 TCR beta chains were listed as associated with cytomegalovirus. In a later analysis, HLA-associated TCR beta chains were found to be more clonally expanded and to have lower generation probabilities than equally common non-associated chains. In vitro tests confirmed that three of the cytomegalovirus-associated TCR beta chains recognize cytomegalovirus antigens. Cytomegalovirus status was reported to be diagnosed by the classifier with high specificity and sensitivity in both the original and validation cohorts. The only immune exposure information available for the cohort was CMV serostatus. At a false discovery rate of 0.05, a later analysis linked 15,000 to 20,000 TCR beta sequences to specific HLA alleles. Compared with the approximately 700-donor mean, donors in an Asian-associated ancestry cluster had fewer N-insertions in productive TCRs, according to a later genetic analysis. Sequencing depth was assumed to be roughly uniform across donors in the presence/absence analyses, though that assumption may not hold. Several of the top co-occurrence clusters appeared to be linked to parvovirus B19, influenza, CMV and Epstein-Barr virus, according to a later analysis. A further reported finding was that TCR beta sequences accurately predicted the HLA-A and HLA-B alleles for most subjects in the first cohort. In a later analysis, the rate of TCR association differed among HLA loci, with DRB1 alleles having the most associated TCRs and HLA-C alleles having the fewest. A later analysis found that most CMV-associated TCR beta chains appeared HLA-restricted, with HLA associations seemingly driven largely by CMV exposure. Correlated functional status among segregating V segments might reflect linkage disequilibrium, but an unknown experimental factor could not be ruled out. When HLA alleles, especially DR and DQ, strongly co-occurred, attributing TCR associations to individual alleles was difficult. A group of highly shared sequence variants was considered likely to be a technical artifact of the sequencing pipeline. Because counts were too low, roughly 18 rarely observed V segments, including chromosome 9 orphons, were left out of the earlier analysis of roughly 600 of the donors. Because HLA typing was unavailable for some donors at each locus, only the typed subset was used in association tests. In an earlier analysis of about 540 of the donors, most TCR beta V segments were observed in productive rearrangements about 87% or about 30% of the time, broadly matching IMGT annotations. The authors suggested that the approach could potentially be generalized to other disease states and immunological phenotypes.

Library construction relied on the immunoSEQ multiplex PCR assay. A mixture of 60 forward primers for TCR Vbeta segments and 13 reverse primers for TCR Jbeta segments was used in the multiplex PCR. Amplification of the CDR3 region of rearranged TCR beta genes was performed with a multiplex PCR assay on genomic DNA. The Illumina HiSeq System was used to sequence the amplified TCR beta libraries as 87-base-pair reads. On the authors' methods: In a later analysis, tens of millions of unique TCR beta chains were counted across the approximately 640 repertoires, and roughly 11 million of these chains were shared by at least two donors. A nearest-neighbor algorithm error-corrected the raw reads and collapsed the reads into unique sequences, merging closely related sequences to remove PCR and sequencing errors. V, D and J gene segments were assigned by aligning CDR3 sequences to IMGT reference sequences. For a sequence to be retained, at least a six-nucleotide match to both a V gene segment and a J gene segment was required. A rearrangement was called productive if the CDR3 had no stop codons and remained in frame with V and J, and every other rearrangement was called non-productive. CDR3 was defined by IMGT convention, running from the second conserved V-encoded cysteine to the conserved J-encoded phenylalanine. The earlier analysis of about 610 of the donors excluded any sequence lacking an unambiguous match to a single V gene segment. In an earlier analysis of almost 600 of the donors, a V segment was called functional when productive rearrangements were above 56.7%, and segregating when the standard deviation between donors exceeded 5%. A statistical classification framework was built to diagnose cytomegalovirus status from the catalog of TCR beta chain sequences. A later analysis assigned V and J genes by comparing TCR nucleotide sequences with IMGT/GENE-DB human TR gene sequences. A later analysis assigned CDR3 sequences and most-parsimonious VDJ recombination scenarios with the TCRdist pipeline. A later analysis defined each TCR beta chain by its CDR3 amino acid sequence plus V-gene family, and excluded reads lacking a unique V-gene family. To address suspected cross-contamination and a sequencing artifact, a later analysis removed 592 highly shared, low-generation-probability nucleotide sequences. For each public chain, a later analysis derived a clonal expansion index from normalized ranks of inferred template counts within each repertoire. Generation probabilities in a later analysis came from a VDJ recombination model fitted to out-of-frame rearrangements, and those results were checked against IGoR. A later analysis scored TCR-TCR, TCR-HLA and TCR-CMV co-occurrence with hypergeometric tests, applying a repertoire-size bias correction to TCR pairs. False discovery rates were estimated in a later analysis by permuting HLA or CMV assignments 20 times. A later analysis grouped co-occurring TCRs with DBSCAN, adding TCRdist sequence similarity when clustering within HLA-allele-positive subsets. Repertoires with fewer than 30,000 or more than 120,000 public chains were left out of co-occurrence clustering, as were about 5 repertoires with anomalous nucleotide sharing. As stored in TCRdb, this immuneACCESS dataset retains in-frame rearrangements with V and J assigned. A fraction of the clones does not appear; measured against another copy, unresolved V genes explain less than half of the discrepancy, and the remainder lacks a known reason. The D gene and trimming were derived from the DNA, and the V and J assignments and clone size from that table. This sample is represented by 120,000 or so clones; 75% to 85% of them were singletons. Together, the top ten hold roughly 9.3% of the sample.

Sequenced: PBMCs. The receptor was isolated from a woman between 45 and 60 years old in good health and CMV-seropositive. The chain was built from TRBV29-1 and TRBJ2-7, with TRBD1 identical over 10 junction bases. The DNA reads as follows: TGCAGCGTTGAAGGGATGGACAGGGGGAATTACGAGCAGTACTTC. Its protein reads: CSVEGMDRGNYEQYF.